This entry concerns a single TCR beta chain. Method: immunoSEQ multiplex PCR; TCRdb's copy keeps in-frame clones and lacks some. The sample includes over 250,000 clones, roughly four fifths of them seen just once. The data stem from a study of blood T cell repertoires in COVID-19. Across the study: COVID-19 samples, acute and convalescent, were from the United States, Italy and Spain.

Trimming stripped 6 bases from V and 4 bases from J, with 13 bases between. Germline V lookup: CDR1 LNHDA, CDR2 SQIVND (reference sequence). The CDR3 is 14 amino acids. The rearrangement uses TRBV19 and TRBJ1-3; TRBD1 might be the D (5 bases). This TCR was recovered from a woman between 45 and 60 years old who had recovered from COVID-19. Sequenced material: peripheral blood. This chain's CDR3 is CASRRSGPGNTIYF. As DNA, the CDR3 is TGTGCCAGTAGACGGTCAGGGCCCGGAAACACCATATATTTT.